This is a list of T cell receptor beta chains from one sample in a study of T-cell memory formation after mild COVID-19. TCRdb fed the 5' RACE reads into MiXCR, producing one record per CDR3 protein. In the table there are approximately 180,000 distinct CDR3 sequences, roughly 17% of which are singletons. The sequenced sample consisted of PBMCs or a T cell subset sorted from them (not recorded which). These TCRs come from an adult woman who had mild COVID-19 (a few samples of this study predate the infection). Cell type and time point are not known. Each CDR3 is given with its conserved first and last residue. A D gene is named only where the DNA matches it firmly. The size field is filled for only some rows; it gives once, few, many or a size class.

NA,TRBV5-4,TRBJ2-1,NA,TGTGCCAGCAGCCGCAAGGGGGATGAGCAGTTCTTC,CASSRKGDEQFF
TRBD1,TRBV6-6,TRBJ2-7,many,TGTGCCAGCAGTTCCGGGACAGGGGTACGGGAGCAGTACTTC,CASSSGTGVREQYF
NA,TRBV6-6,TRBJ1-1,many,TGTGCCAGCAGTTACTCCAAGACAGACAACACTGAAGCTTTCTTT,CASSYSKTDNTEAFF
NA,TRBV9,TRBJ2-1,NA,TGTGCCAGCAGCCCGCGTAGAGGGTCACCCAATGAGCAGTTCTTC,CASSPRRGSPNEQFF
NA,TRBV7-2,TRBJ2-3,NA,TGTGCCAGCAGCTTAAGGCGGGGTGGCACAGATACGCAGTATTTT,CASSLRRGGTDTQYF
TRBD1,TRBV6-2/TRBV6-3,TRBJ2-5,NA,TGTGCCAGCAGTGGGGACAGGGGTACGACCCAGTACTTC,CASSGDRGTTQYF
NA,TRBV12-5,TRBJ1-2,NA,TGTGCTAGTGGTGAGGGGACCTTCTATGGCTACACCTTC,CASGEGTFYGYTF
TRBD2,TRBV24-1,TRBJ2-3,NA,TGTGCCACCAGTGATACGACTAGCGGGAACACAGATACGCAGTATTTT,CATSDTTSGNTDTQYF
NA,TRBV20-1,TRBJ2-7,NA,TGCAGTGCTGCAGGGATACCAACCTACGAGCAGTACTTC,CSAAGIPTYEQYF
NA,TRBV7-9,TRBJ2-7,NA,TGTGCCAGCAGCTTATCGGCGGATTATGAGCAGTACTTC,CASSLSADYEQYF
TRBD2,TRBV5-4,TRBJ2-3,many,TGTGCCAGCAGCTCTAGACTAGCGGGACACACAGATACGCAGTATTTT,CASSSRLAGHTDTQYF
NA,TRBV9,TRBJ1-1,few,TGTGCCAGCAGCCGGTTAGGGGTGGGGACTGAAGCTTTCTTT,CASSRLGVGTEAFF
TRBD2,TRBV4-2,TRBJ2-1,few,TGTGCCAGCAGCCAAGAAAGGCGGGGGGGCCACAATGAGCAGTTCTTC,CASSQERRGGHNEQFF
TRBD1,TRBV29-1,TRBJ1-1,few,TGCAGCGTTGAGAAAGGGGGCTGGGACACTGAAGCTTTCTTT,CSVEKGGWDTEAFF
TRBD2,TRBV20-1,TRBJ2-1,few,TGCAGTGCTACGGGACTAGCGGACTACAATGAGCAGTTCTTC,CSATGLADYNEQFF
TRBD1,TRBV7-9,TRBJ2-7,few,TGTGCCAGCAGCTTAGTTTTCGGGACAGCCTCCTACGAGCAGTACTTC,CASSLVFGTASYEQYF